This T cell receptor beta chain came from a study of human T cells and chemical hapten exposure. Study-level background: Researchers reported sensitizing a 2 cm by 2 cm upper inner arm skin site with 2% DPC. Cases of alopecia areata, totalis or universalis occurred in a predominantly female patient group. Findings of the study overall: Expanded TCRs formed significantly more large CDR3 similarity clusters than controls.

Within the library, unique molecular identifiers were attached to each individual cDNA molecule. MiXCR was run by TCRdb on the RACE reads, yielding one entry per CDR3 protein. The sample yields some 74,000 distinct CDR3 sequences, about 15% seen once. The CDR3 loop spans 12 amino acids. In germline, CDR1 is SGHTA, CDR2 FQGNSA. With 2 bases removed from V and 4 bases from J, the gap between germline ends came to 6 bases. As for time point: pre-sensitization, week 0. Stated treatment: therapeutic diphenylcyclopropenone sensitization with weekly scalp DPC. Comment on this clonotype: Its cognate antigen is unknown.

The chain is built from TRBV7-2 and TRBJ2-7; no firm D call. The sequencing here drew on whole blood, taken in connection with sensitization to the hapten diphenylcyclopropenone (DPC). The TCR was taken from a woman aged 45-60 years with alopecia areata. Some clones in this sample may be carry-over from other donors' samples. The CDR3 DNA follows: TGTGCCAGCAGCTTACCGACTTACGAGCAGTACTTC. Its protein is CASSLPTYEQYF.